The T cell receptor beta chain described here comes from a study of cytomegalovirus exposure and HLA in healthy donors. The PCR was carried out with 60 Vbeta primers and 13 Jbeta primers. Data came from immunoSEQ multiplex PCR; TCRdb stores just in-frame clones and leaves some out. The sample includes 100,000 to 150,000 clones, about three quarters seen only once; the top ten take around 1.5%. In its sample, this clone is medium-sized (0.01 to 0.1%). From germline, CDR1 is LNHDA and CDR2 SQIVND (reference sequence). With 10 bases clipped from V and 2 bases from J, the junction kept 9 bases outside the gene matches. This CDR3 has 14 amino acids.

The source material was PBMCs. The clonotype was recovered from a woman between 18 and 30 years old in good health and CMV-seronegative. V is TRBV19 and J is TRBJ1-1; TRBD1 matches 8 bases. The CDR3 sequence is CATLRDRTNTEAFF. The CDR3 region has the DNA TGTGCCACGCTGCGGGACAGGACAAACACTGAAGCTTTCTTT.